This TCR beta chain was retrieved from a study of CD8 T cell repertoires and HIV-1 epitope variants. About the study: Twenty-five autologous and known Gag and Nef epitope variant peptides each stimulated T cells separately. Epitopes were three Gag families plus Nef HW9 and YT9.

Germline V gives CDR1 WNHNN, CDR2 SYGVQD (reference sequence). The CDR3 covers 16 residues. V shed 3 bases and J 3 bases; nucleotides not matched to a gene: 5. The data were produced by immunoSEQ multiplex PCR, yet TCRdb's version contains in-frame clones alone and is incomplete. Of roughly 4,800 clones listed, approximately 67% are singletons. This clone turned up a few times. Antigen: not known. This chain connects TRBV10-1 to TRBJ2-1; 10 bases line up with TRBD2. Sequenced sample: cultured CD8+ T cells derived from PBMCs. The clonotype was recovered from a male donor with HIV. The CDR3: CASSDGAGGDYNEQFF. The CDR3 DNA follows: TGCGCCAGCAGTGATGGAGCGGGAGGGGACTACAATGAGCAGTTCTTC.